A single sample gave rise to the 21 T cell receptor beta chains below, sequenced in a study of T cells in Graves' hyperthyroidism and ophthalmopathy. Researchers took RNA transcripts and amplified the TCR beta CDR3 regions from them. The TCR CDR3 was amplified in a first-round RT-PCR using the HTBI primer set. Using its own MiXCR run on the multiplex PCR reads, TCRdb lists one record per CDR3 protein. The table lists about 740,000 distinct CDR3 sequences, roughly 15% of them singletons. The specimen sequenced was blood. The receptors shown here come from a young woman with Graves' hyperthyroidism.

The rearrangement joins TRBV4-2 to TRBJ1-5, with D tentatively TRBD1 (6 bases). V dropped 1 base and J dropped 3 bases, with 10 bases sitting between them. Germline values: CDR1 LGHNA, CDR2 YNFKEQ. CDR3 length equals 15 residues. Here the CDR3 reads CASSQGRGANQPQHF. The CDR3 coding sequence is TGTGCCAGCAGCCAAGGGAGGGGGGCCAATCAGCCCCAGCATTTT.

This clonotype was counted at least ten times. This chain uses TRBV20-1 with TRBJ1-5; D gene uncertain. CDR1 and CDR2 (germline): DFQATT, SNEGSKA (reference sequence). CDR3 length: 11 amino acids. V was trimmed by 7 bases and J by 6 bases, leaving 10 bases between them. CDR3 region: CSVSGGQPQHF. CDR3 nucleotides: TGCAGTGTATCGGGTGGTCAGCCCCAGCATTTT.

The V call is TRBV24-1, the J call TRBJ2-1; the match to TRBD2 covers 8 bases. The length of the CDR3 is 15 residues. V was pared by 4 bases and J by 8 bases, with 9 bases of the junction left unmatched. The V gene's germline CDR1 is KGHDR and CDR2 SFDVKD. The CDR3 nucleotides are TGTGCCACCAGTGACCGGACTAGCTGGGTCGATGAGCAGTTCTTC. Encoded protein: CATSDRTSWVDEQFF.

A note on this clonotype: Since a much larger clone is just one base distant, this may be a read error. The chain joins TRBV13 to TRBJ2-3; 8 bases agree with TRBD2. In germline, CDR1 is PRHDT, CDR2 FYEKMQ (reference sequence). This CDR3 has 16 residues. The CDR3 DNA reads TGTGCCAGCAGCCCCTCGGAAGCGGGAGTGACAGATATGCAGTATTTT. Amino acid sequence: CASSPSEAGVTDMQYF. Based on the CDR3 plus reference TRBV13 and TRBJ2-3, the full variable domain is AAGVIQSPRHLIKEKRETATLKCYPIPRHDTVYWYQQGPGQDPQFLISFYEKMQSDKGSIPDRFSAQQFSDYHSELNMSSLELGDSALYFCASSPSEAGVTDMQYFGPGTRLTVL.

This clonotype was seen at least ten times. DNA for the CDR3: TGTGCCAGCAGTGAAGAATTAGGGCTGATTAGGAACACTGAAGCTTTCTTT. Protein: CASSEELGLIRNTEAFF. The chain uses TRBV6-1 and TRBJ1-1; D call uncertain. Trimming removed 1 base from V and 1 base from J, with 16 bases in between. CDR3 length equals 17 residues. In germline, CDR1 is MNHNS, CDR2 SASEGT.

At least ten counts were recorded for this clonotype. J is TRBJ2-5 and V is TRBV20-1; weak D call: TRBD2 (5 bases). Trimming cost V 4 bases and J 5 bases, with 11 bases left between them. The CDR3 is made up of 12 amino acids. Per the germline V gene, CDR1 is DFQATT and CDR2 is SNEGSKA (reference sequence). This chain's CDR3 is CSATSPGETQYF. The CDR3 region has the DNA TGCAGTGCTACCAGTCCGGGGGAGACCCAGTACTTC.

Note on this clonotype: At one boundary the junction diverges from the germline segment, which might be a read error. This rearrangement joins TRBV11-2 to TRBJ1-3, with D perhaps matching TRBD1 (5 bases). Germline V gene sequence: CDR1 SGHAT, CDR2 FQNNGV. The CDR3 consists of 15 residues. This CDR3 is CASSLGGSSGSTIYF. CDR3 coding DNA: TGTGCCAGCAGCCTGGGGGGGAGCTCTGGAAGCACCATATATTTT.

This clonotype was recorded many times. The chain couples TRBV30 to TRBJ2-2; 9 nucleotides agree with TRBD2. Germline V gene sequence: CDR1 GTSNPN, CDR2 SVGIG (reference sequence). V dropped 2 bases and J dropped 5; count of bases not matched to a gene: 0. This CDR3 comprises 13 residues. CDR3 sequence reads: CAWSLAGTGELFF. CDR3 nucleotides: TGTGCCTGGAGTCTAGCGGGAACCGGGGAGCTGTTTTTT.

In its sample, this clonotype was seen many times. The chain carries TRBV28 and TRBJ2-1; D remains ambiguous. The CDR3 consists of 16 residues. V dropped 4 bases and J dropped 0 bases, with 13 bases sitting between them. Germline V gives CDR1 MDHEN, CDR2 SYDVKM. The CDR3 loop is CASSSPDLSSYNEQFF. The CDR3 DNA follows: TGTGCCAGCAGTTCCCCCGACCTTAGCTCCTACAATGAGCAGTTCTTC.

This clonotype was found a few times. CDR3 nucleotide sequence: TGTGCCAGCAGCCATCCCGGGACAGGGGGCGACGAGCAGTACTTC. This sequence encodes CASSHPGTGGDEQYF. This sequence joins TRBV3-1 and TRBJ2-7; 12 bases are a match to TRBD1. The CDR3 loop spans 15 amino acids. The junction had 5 bases not matched to a gene; V was cut back by 3 bases and J by 5 bases. From germline, CDR1 is LGHDT and CDR2 YNNKEL (reference sequence).

This chain uses TRBV6-9 with TRBJ1-6; D gene ambiguous. V lost 3 bases and J 6 bases, leaving 9 bases between the germline ends. CDR3 length: 14 amino acids. In germline, CDR1 is MNHGY, CDR2 SVAAGI. The CDR3 DNA reads TGTGCCAGCAGTTACTGGCAGAGTAATTCACCCCTCCACTTT. Amino acids: CASSYWQSNSPLHF.

This clonotype was seen ten or more times. This chain joins TRBV15 and TRBJ2-1; 7 bases are a match to TRBD2. This CDR3 region has 14 residues. With 9 bases clipped from V and 0 bases from J, the junction kept 5 bases outside the gene matches. CDR1 is LNHNV, CDR2 YYDKDF, per germline (reference sequence). The CDR3 region is CATAAGSSYNEQFF. As DNA, the CDR3 is TGTGCCACGGCAGCGGGATCCTCCTACAATGAGCAGTTCTTC.

This clonotype was observed many times. The rearrangement uses TRBV18 and TRBJ1-1, with TRBD1 matching over 7 bases. V shed 4 bases and J 8 bases; nucleotides not matched to a gene: 7. Germline loops: CDR1 KGHSH, CDR2 LQKENI. CDR3 length: 13 residues. In DNA form, the CDR3 reads TGTGCCAGCTCACGCGCGGGGACAGACGAAGCTTTCTTT. It specifies CASSRAGTDEAFF.

This clonotype came up many times. This chain joins TRBV20-1 and TRBJ2-1, with D unclear. The CDR3 spans 14 residues. V was shortened by 2 bases and J by 0 bases, with 8 bases between the two germline ends. Germline V CDR1 and CDR2: DFQATT, SNEGSKA (reference sequence). This CDR3 reads CSARRISSYNEQFF. CDR3 DNA: TGCAGTGCTAGACGGATCAGCTCCTACAATGAGCAGTTCTTC.

This clonotype was found a few times. This chain uses TRBV29-1 with TRBJ2-1; D uncertain. The CDR3 has 11 residues. Trimming removed 4 bases from V and 8 bases from J, with 9 bases in between. The germline CDR1 and CDR2 sequences are SQVTM and ANQGSEA. The CDR3 loop is CSVGVVDEQFF. The CDR3 DNA follows: TGCAGCGTTGGGGTAGTGGATGAGCAGTTCTTC.

This clonotype was recorded at least ten times. The rearrangement uses TRBV2 and TRBJ2-7, with 8 bases lining up with TRBD2. Germline V gives CDR1 SNHLY, CDR2 FYNNEI. Germline trimming cut 8 bases from V and 5 bases from J; bases unmatched to any gene: 8. This CDR3 has 13 amino acids. The CDR3 DNA reads as TGTGCCAGCTCCTACCGGCGGGAGGACGAGCAGTACTTC. This sequence encodes CASSYRREDEQYF.

This clonotype showed up many times. The chain has TRBV2 and TRBJ2-7; D might be TRBD2 (5 bases). From germline, CDR1 is SNHLY and CDR2 FYNNEI. The length of the CDR3 is 14 residues. V was cut by 2 bases and J by 0 bases, with 8 bases left in between. CDR3 bases: TGTGCCAGCAGTGAAAAGCGGACCTCCTACGAGCAGTACTTC. As protein: CASSEKRTSYEQYF.

This clonotype has ten or more counts. The chain employs TRBV18 and TRBJ2-1; 16 bases are shared with TRBD2. Germline V gene sequence: CDR1 KGHSH, CDR2 LQKENI. The CDR3 covers 16 residues. V shed 0 bases and J 8 bases; nucleotides not matched to a gene: 1. The CDR3 loop is CASSPPGLAGGHEQFF. CDR3 bases: TGTGCCAGCTCACCACCGGGACTAGCGGGAGGGCATGAGCAGTTCTTC.

This clonotype was observed at least ten times. This chain's CDR3 is CASSPPGPKSETQYF. CDR3 nucleotide sequence: TGTGCCAGCAGTCCGCCGGGACCCAAATCGGAGACCCAGTACTTC. The chain couples TRBV28 to TRBJ2-5; either TRBD1 or TRBD2 may fit D (5 bases each). Looked up from germline, CDR1 is MDHEN and CDR2 is SYDVKM. This CDR3 region has 15 residues. The V end was cut by 5 bases, the J end by 5 bases, with 18 bases between.

This clonotype was seen a few times. Germline and junction disagree at one end, which may indicate a read error. V and J are TRBV13 and TRBJ2-7; TRBD1 matches at 11 bases. Germline CDR1 PRHDT, CDR2 FYEKMQ (reference sequence). The CDR3 is made up of 15 amino acids. The CDR3 DNA reads as TGTGCCAGCAGCGTAGGGACAGGGGGATTCTACGAGCAGTACTTC. Encoded protein: CASSVGTGGFYEQYF.

The chain recombines TRBV3-1 with TRBJ2-2; TRBD1 matches at 9 bases. V lost 3 bases to trimming and J lost 7 bases; unmatched junction nucleotides: 9. The germline gives CDR1 LGHDT, CDR2 YNNKEL (reference sequence). CDR3 length equals 16 residues. CDR3 amino acids: CASSQGNRGRGGELFF. The CDR3 coding sequence is TGTGCCAGCAGCCAGGGTAACAGGGGGCGCGGCGGGGAGCTGTTTTTT. The whole variable domain, remainder taken from reference TRBV3-1 and TRBJ2-2, is DTAVSQTPKYLVTQMGNDKSIKCEQNLGHDTMYWYKQDSKKFLKIMFSYNNKELIINETVPNRFSPKSPDKAHLNLHINSLELGDSAVYFCASSQGNRGRGGELFFGEGSRLTVL.